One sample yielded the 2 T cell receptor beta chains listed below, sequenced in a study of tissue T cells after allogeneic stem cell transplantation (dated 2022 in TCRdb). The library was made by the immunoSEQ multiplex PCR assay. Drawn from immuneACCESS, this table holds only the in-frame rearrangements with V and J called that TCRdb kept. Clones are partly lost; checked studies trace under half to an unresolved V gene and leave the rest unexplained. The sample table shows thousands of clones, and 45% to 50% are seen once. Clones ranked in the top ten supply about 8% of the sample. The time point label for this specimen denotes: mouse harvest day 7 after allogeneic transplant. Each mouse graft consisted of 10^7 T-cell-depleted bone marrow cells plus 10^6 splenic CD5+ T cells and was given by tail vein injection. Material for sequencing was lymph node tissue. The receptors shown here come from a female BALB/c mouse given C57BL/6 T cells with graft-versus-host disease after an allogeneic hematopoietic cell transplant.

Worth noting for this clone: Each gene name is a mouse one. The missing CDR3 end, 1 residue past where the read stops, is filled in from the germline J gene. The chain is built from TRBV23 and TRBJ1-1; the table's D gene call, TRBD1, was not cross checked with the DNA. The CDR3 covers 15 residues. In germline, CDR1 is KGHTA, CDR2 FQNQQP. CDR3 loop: CSSSQTGGGNTEVFF. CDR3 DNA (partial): TGCTCCAGCAGTCAGACAGGGGGCGGAAACACAGAAGTCTTC.

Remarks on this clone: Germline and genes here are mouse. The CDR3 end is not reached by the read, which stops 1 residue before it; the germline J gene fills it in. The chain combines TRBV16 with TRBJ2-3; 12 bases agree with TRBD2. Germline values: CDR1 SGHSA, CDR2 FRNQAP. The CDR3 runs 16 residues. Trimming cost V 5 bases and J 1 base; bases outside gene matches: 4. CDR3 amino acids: CASSKTGGACAETLYF. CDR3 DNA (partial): TGTGCAAGCAGCAAGACTGGGGGGGCCTGTGCAGAAACGCTGTAT.